This passage covers 9 T cell receptor beta chains from one sample sequenced in a study of blood T cell repertoires in COVID-19. Some clones are missing from TCRdb's copy, which holds only in-frame ones; the method was immunoSEQ multiplex PCR. The sample shows 450,000 to 500,000 clones, 70% to 90% of them seen only once. Specimen: peripheral blood. These receptors came from a human donor in a cohort sampled during active COVID-19.

A remark on this clone: The same CDR3 is also encoded by other DNA sequences in this sample. The chain carries TRBV19 and TRBJ2-3; D gene ambiguous. The V end was cut by 4 bases, the J end by 1 base, with 6 bases between. This CDR3 is 13 amino acids long. Germline V lookup: CDR1 LNHDA, CDR2 SQIVND (reference sequence). The CDR3 DNA follows: TGTGCCAGTAGTACCACGGGCACAGATACGCAGTATTTT. This encodes CASSTTGTDTQYF.

The chain carries TRBV5-6 and TRBJ1-3; D gene ambiguous. Germline V gene sequence: CDR1 SGHDT, CDR2 YYEEEE. Trimming left V 2 bases short and J 3 bases short, with 12 bases between. CDR3 length equals 15 residues. CDR3 sequence (DNA): TGTGCCAGCAGCTTTAGCAGTCTGTTTGGAAACACCATATATTTT. Protein sequence: CASSFSSLFGNTIYF.

This clone has more than one count but fewer than ten. The chain employs TRBV29-1 and TRBJ1-2, with D unclear. Germline CDR1 and CDR2: SQVTM and ANQGSEA. The CDR3 totals 12 residues. Trimming took off 5 bases at V and 5 bases at J, with 12 bases between the two ends. CDR3 sequence reads: CSVLRAGYGYTF. The CDR3, as DNA: TGCAGCGTTCTGAGGGCGGGATATGGCTACACCTTC.

Notes on this clone: Other nucleotide sequences in the sample specify the same CDR3. The chain links TRBV25-1 to TRBJ2-7; the D is unclear. Germline values: CDR1 MGHDK, CDR2 SYGVNS. This CDR3 comprises 11 residues. With 4 bases removed from V and 4 bases from J, the gap between germline ends came to 5 bases. CDR3 sequence: CASSGYYEQYF. As DNA, the CDR3 is TGTGCCAGCAGTGGTTATTACGAGCAGTACTTC.

By sample fraction, this clone is large (0.1 to 1%). The chain links TRBV27 to TRBJ1-1; TRBD1 is a possible D gene (6 bases). CDR3 size: 16 residues. Trimming took 6 bases from V and 4 from J, leaving 21 bases between them. CDR1 and CDR2 from the germline V gene are MNHEY and SMNVEV (reference sequence). The CDR3 DNA sequence: TGTGCCAGCAGACTGAGTGGTGGGGGCCAAGGCACTGAAGCTTTCTTT. Translation gives CASRLSGGGQGTEAFF.

This chain joins TRBV5-1 and TRBJ1-2; TRBD1 might be the D (5 bases). This CDR3 comprises 15 residues. Germline CDR1 and CDR2: SGHRS and YFSETQ. Trimming took 1 base from V and 6 from J, leaving 16 bases between them. CDR3 protein: CASSLRIGVNDGYTF. CDR3 DNA: TGCGCCAGCAGCTTGAGGATAGGGGTTAATGATGGCTACACCTTC.

This clone was counted a few times. The J gene is TRBJ2-1, the V gene TRBV5-1, with TRBD2 matching over 8 bases. This CDR3 has 15 amino acids. CDR1 and CDR2 from the germline V gene are SGHRS and YFSETQ. V lost 4 bases, J lost 9 bases, and 12 bases stayed unmatched. The DNA of the CDR3 is TGCGCCAGCAGCCTACTAGCGGTTAAAGACGTTGAGCAGTTCTTC. The encoded protein is CASSLLAVKDVEQFF.

The CDR3, as DNA: TGTGCCAGTAGTATCCGGGACAGGGGGCTACGGGAGCAGTACTTC. Amino acid sequence: CASSIRDRGLREQYF. This sequence joins TRBV19 and TRBJ2-7; 12 bases fit TRBD1. The germline V gene encodes CDR1 LNHDA and CDR2 SQIVND (reference sequence). The V gene end was trimmed by 3 bases and the J gene end by 7 bases; junction bases not matched to a gene: 7. The CDR3 covers 15 residues.

Concerning this clone itself: Additional DNA sequences in this sample encode the identical CDR3. This chain uses TRBV28 with TRBJ1-2; D is undetermined. V was cut by 1 base and J by 5 bases, with 8 bases left in between. Germline CDR1 is MDHEN and CDR2 is SYDVKM. The CDR3 consists of 13 residues. The CDR3 here is CASSLSQTYGYTF. The CDR3 DNA sequence: TGTGCCAGCAGTTTATCTCAAACTTATGGCTACACCTTC.